This T cell receptor (beta chain) was documented in a study of cytomegalovirus exposure and HLA in healthy donors. Study conclusions and caveats: Reports described diagnosis of cytomegalovirus status by the classifier as highly specific and sensitive. Overall, roughly 160 TCR beta chains were annotated as cytomegalovirus-associated.

Repertoires were generated with immunoSEQ multiplex PCR, while TCRdb's copy carries only in-frame clones and drops some. The table has around 350,000 clones, 70% to 90% seen once. CDR1 and CDR2 (germline): SGHDT, YYEEEE. The CDR3 length is 17 residues. J gave up 7 bases and V 2 bases, and 11 bases lay outside the gene matches. Note on this clone: What it recognizes is unknown.

This TCR derives from a woman between 18 and 30 years old in good health and CMV-seronegative. The gene calls are TRBV5-6 and TRBJ2-2; 10 positions agree with TRBD2. Sequenced input: PBMCs. In DNA, the CDR3 is TGTGCCAGCAGCTTCGTTGCAGCGGGGGGGCGAAGCGGGGAGCTGTTTTTT. It yields the protein CASSFVAAGGRSGELFF. The full variable domain, with the rest looked up from reference TRBV5-6 and TRBJ2-2, is DAGVTQSPTHLIKTRGQQVTLRCSPKSGHDTVSWYQQALGQGPQFIFQYYEEEERQRGNFPDRFSGHQFPNYSSELNVNALLLGDSALYLCASSFVAAGGRSGELFFGEGSRLTVL.